This TCR beta chain was observed in a study of blood T cells in healthy people across ages. A second about 7 to 11 cycle PCR used barcoded and J-beta primers. A template-switch adaptor containing 12 random nucleotides labeled each cDNA molecule. The yield of each sample was at least 2.5 million CDR3-containing paired-end reads. A single record per CDR3 protein comes from TCRdb applying MiXCR to the 5' RACE reads. The repertoire has more than 650,000 distinct CDR3 sequences, 22% of them found once; the top ten carry around a fifth. A note on this clonotype: Its antigen is not identified.

Drawn from each donor were ten milliliters of peripheral blood. Study outcomes and limitations: PBMCs that were unsorted prevented a conclusive naive versus antigen-experienced comparison.

Per the germline V gene, CDR1 is KGHDR and CDR2 is SFDVKD. CDR3 length equals 16 residues. The V end was cut by 3 bases, the J end by 0 bases, with 11 bases between. The sample consisted of blood. V is TRBV24-1 and J is TRBJ2-1; the D gene is possibly TRBD1 (5 bases). This receptor was identified in a man aged 65 to 79 in good health. The CDR3, as DNA: TGTGCCACCAGTGATCAGACAGAGAGCTCCTACAATGAGCAGTTCTTC. Translated: CATSDQTESSYNEQFF.